This paragraph covers one TCR beta chain sequence. Its antigen is still unknown. With molecular barcodes, quantitative 5'-RACE was used to make the TCR beta libraries. In TCRdb, the 5' RACE reads were re-called with MiXCR into one record per CDR3 protein. This repertoire shows hundreds of thousands of distinct CDR3 sequences, about 12% found once; its top ten account for about 0.49%. The V gene's germline CDR1 is SEHNR and CDR2 FQNEAQ (reference sequence). CDR3 length: 15 residues. Trimming removed 3 bases from V and 8 bases from J, with 19 bases in between. These data belong to a study of CD8 T cells in ankylosing spondylitis. Study-level results: Both synovial fluid and blood in reactive arthritis had previously been reported to carry some motif variants. Matched synovial fluid from ankylosing spondylitis patients was reported to be enriched for disease-linked clones. Characteristic, it appeared, of ankylosing spondylitis blood was a TCR beta motif of eight highly homologous variants.

The chain links TRBV7-9 to TRBJ1-1; D is ambiguous. Sequenced input: blood, either unsorted or a sorted T cell fraction (not recorded which). This TCR was recovered from a male donor with ankylosing spondylitis. In DNA form, the CDR3 reads TGTGCCAGCAGCTTTTTAGCAAGGGCAGCGGGCGAAGCTTTCTTT. The encoded protein is CASSFLARAAGEAFF.